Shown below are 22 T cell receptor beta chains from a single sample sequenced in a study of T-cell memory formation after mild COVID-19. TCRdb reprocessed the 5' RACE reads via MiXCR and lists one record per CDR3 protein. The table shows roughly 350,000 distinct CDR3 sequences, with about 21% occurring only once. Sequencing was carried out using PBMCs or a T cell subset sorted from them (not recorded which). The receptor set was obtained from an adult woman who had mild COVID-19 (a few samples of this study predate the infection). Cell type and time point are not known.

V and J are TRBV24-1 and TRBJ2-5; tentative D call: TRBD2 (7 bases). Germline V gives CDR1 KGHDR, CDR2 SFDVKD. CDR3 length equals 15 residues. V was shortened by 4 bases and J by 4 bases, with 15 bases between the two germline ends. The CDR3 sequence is CATSDPRGAGETQYF. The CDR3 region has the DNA TGTGCCACCAGTGACCCCCGGGGGGCCGGAGAGACCCAGTACTTC.

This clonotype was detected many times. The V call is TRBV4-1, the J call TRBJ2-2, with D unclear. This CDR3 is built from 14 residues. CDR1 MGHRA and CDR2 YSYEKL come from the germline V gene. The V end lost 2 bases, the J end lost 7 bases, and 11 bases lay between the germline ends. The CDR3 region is CASSQRSRFGELFF. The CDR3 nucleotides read TGCGCCAGCAGCCAAAGATCACGGTTCGGGGAGCTGTTTTTT.

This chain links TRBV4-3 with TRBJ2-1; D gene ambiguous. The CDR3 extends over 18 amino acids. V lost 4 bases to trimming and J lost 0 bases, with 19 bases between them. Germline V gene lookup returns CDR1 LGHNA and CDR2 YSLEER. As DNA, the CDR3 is TGCGCCAGCAGCCCTGAGGCCAAGGGTTTTGGCTCCTACAATGAGCAGTTCTTC. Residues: CASSPEAKGFGSYNEQFF.

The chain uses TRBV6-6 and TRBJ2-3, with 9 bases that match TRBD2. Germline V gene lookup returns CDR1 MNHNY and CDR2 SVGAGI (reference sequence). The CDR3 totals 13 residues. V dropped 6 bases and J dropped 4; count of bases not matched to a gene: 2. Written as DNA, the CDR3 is TGTGCCAGCAGGGGGACTAGCCCAGATACGCAGTATTTT. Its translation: CASRGTSPDTQYF.

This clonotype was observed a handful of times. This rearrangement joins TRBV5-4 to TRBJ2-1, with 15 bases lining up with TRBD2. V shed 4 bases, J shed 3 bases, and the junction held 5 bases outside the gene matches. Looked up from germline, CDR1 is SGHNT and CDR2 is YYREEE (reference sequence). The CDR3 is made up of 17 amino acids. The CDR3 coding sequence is TGTGCCAGCAGCGAGGGACTAGCGGGGGGACGCTACAATGAGCAGTTCTTC. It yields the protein CASSEGLAGGRYNEQFF.

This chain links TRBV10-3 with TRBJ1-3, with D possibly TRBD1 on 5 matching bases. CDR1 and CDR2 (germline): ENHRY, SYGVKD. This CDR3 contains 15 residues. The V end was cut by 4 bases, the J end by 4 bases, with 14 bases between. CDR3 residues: CAISAPPGLGNTIYF. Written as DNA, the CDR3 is TGTGCCATCAGTGCGCCCCCGGGGCTCGGAAACACCATATATTTT.

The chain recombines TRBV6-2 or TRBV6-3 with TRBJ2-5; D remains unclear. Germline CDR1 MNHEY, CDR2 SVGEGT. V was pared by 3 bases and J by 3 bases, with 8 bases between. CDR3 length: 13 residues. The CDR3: CASSYLAEETQYF. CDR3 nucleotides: TGTGCCAGCAGTTATTTGGCCGAAGAGACCCAGTACTTC.

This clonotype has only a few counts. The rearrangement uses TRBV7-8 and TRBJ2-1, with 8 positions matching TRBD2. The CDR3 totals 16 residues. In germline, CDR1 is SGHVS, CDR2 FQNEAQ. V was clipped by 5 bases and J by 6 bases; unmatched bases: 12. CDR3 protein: CASSLTGTRGANEQFF. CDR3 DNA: TGTGCCAGCAGCCTAACCGGGACTAGGGGGGCCAATGAGCAGTTCTTC.

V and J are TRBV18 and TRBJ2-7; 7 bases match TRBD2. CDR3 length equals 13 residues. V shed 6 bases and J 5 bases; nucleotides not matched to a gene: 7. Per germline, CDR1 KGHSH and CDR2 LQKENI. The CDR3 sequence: CASSLSRGDEQYF. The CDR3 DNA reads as TGTGCCAGCTCCCTGAGTCGGGGGGACGAGCAGTACTTC. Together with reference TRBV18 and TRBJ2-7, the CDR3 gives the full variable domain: NAGVMQNPRHLVRRRGQEARLRCSPMKGHSHVYWYRQLPEEGLKFMVYLQKENIIDESGMPKERFSAEFPKEGPSILRIQQVVRGDSAAYFCASSLSRGDEQYFGPGTRLTVT.

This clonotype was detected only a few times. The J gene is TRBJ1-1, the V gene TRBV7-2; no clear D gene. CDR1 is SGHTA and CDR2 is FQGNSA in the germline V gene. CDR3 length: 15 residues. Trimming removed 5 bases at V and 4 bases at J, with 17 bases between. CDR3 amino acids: CASSPLRRETTEAFF. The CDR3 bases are TGTGCCAGCAGCCCGCTACGACGGGAAACCACTGAAGCTTTCTTT.

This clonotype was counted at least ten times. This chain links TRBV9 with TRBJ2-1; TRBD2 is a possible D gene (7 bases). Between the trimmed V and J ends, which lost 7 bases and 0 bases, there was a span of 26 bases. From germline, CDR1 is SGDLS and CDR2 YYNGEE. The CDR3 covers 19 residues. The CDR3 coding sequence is TGTGCCAGCTCCAAAGGGGGAGGGGGGCACAGGAGCTCCTACAATGAGCAGTTCTTC. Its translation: CASSKGGGGHRSSYNEQFF.

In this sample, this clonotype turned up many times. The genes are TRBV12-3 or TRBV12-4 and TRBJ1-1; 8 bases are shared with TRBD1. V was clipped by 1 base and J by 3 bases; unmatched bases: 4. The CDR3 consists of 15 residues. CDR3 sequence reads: CASSLEDREYTEAFF. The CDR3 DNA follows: TGTGCCAGCAGTTTAGAGGACAGGGAATACACTGAAGCTTTCTTT.

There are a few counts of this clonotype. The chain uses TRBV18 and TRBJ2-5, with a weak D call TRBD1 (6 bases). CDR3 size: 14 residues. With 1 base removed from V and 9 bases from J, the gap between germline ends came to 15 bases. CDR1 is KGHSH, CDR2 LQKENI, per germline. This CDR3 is CASSPQAAGVAQYF. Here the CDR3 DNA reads TGTGCCAGCTCACCACAGGCGGCAGGGGTCGCCCAGTACTTC.

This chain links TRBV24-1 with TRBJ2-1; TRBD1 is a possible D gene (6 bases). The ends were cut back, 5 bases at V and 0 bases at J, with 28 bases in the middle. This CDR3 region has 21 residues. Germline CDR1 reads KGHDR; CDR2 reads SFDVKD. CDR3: CATSVGLQGVGSFLSYNEQFF. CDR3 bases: TGTGCCACCAGTGTCGGTCTACAGGGCGTGGGGAGTTTCCTCTCCTACAATGAGCAGTTCTTC.

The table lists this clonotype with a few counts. The CDR3 coding sequence is TGTGCCAGCAGTTCCGCTGGGGGGTTCCCCTATGGCTACACCTTC. This gives the protein CASSSAGGFPYGYTF. The chain recombines TRBV27 with TRBJ1-2; a possible D gene is TRBD1 (5 bases). The CDR3 consists of 15 residues. CDR1 is MNHEY, CDR2 SMNVEV, per germline (reference sequence). Trimming removed 4 bases at V and 4 bases at J, with 16 bases between.

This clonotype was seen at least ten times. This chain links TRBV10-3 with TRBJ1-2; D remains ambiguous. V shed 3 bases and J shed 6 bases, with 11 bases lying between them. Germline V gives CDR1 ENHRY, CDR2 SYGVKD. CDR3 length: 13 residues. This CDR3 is CAISEGPGHGYTF. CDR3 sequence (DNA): TGTGCCATCAGTGAAGGGCCTGGGCATGGCTACACCTTC.

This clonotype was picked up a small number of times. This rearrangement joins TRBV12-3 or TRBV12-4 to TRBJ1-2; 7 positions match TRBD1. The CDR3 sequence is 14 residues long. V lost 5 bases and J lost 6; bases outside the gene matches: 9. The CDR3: CASSEVQGRDGYTF. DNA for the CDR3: TGTGCCAGCAGTGAAGTACAGGGGAGGGATGGCTACACCTTC.

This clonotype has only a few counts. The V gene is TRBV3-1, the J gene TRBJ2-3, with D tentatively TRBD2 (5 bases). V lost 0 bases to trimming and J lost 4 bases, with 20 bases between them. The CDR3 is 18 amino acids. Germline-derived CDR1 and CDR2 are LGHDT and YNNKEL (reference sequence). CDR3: CASSQDSSAGVFADTQYF. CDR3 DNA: TGTGCCAGCAGCCAAGATTCGTCCGCCGGGGTATTCGCAGATACGCAGTATTTT.

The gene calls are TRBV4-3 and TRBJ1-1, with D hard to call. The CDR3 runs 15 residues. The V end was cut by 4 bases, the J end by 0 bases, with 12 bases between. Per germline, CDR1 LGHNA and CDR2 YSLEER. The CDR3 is CASSPKVTMNTEAFF. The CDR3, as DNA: TGCGCCAGCAGCCCTAAGGTTACCATGAACACTGAAGCTTTCTTT.

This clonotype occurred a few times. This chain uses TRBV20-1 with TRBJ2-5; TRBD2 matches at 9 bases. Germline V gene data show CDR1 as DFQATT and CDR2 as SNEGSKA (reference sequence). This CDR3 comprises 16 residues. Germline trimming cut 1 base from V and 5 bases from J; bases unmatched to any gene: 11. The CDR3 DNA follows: TGCAGTGCTAGAGTTTTGGCTAGCGGGGACTCGGAGACCCAGTACTTC. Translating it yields CSARVLASGDSETQYF.

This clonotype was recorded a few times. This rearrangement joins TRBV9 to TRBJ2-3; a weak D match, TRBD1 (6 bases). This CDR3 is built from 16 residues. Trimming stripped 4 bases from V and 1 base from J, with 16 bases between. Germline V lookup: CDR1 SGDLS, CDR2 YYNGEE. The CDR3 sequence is CASSPQGTPGTDTQYF. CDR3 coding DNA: TGTGCCAGCAGCCCCCAGGGGACACCTGGCACAGATACGCAGTATTTT.

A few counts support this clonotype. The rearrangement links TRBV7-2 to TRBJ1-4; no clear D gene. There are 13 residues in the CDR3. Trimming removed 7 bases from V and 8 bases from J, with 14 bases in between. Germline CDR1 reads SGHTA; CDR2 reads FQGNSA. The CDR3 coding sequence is TGTGCCAGCACCGGCAAAGCGGGGGAAAAACTGTTTTTT. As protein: CASTGKAGEKLFF.